The 19 T cell receptor beta chains reported below all come from one sample, sequenced in a study of blood T cell repertoires in COVID-19 (dated by TCRdb to 2018 to 2021). The library was obtained by the immunoSEQ multiplex PCR assay. TCRdb re-hosts the immuneACCESS table, in-frame sequences only. Its copies lack some clones; in the studies checked, an unresolved V gene accounts for under half of them, and the cause for the rest is not known. In all, the sample holds 100,000 to 150,000 clones, and 55% to 75% of those were seen once. Approximately 2.3% of the sample belongs to the ten largest clones. The source material was peripheral blood. The receptors here all came from a woman in her 70s with acute or convalescent COVID-19.

This chain connects TRBV18 to TRBJ1-1; no firm D call. CDR1 is KGHSH, CDR2 LQKENI, per germline. The V end lost 3 bases, the J end lost 7 bases, and 12 bases lay between the germline ends. CDR3 length: 13 amino acids. CDR3 protein: CASSPRHGREAFF. The CDR3 coding sequence is TGTGCCAGCTCACCTCGCCATGGCCGTGAAGCTTTCTTT.

V is TRBV12-3 or TRBV12-4 and J is TRBJ1-2; D gene unclear. Trimming cost V 6 bases and J 1 base, with 6 bases left between them. The CDR3 is 12 residues long. DNA for the CDR3: TGTGCCAGCAGGACTAATAACTATGGCTACACCTTC. Amino acid sequence: CASRTNNYGYTF.

The rearrangement joins TRBV7-6 to TRBJ2-7; 8 nucleotides agree with TRBD2. The CDR3 has 16 residues. Germline V gene data show CDR1 as SGHVS and CDR2 as FNYEAQ. V lost 3 bases and J lost 9; bases outside the gene matches: 16. The CDR3 DNA reads as TGTGCCAGCAGCTTGTCCGGGGGGCCGGGAGGGCCATTGCAGTACTTC. It encodes CASSLSGGPGGPLQYF.

The rearrangement links TRBV5-1 to TRBJ2-5, with a weak D call TRBD1 (6 bases). The CDR3 length is 14 residues. Per germline, CDR1 SGHRS and CDR2 YFSETQ. The V end lost 4 bases, the J end lost 9 bases, and 19 bases lay between the germline ends. The CDR3 DNA reads TGCGCCAGCAGCCCATTTGAGACAGGCACGTCCCAGTACTTC. Protein: CASSPFETGTSQYF.

V is TRBV5-1 and J is TRBJ1-4, with 10 bases lining up with TRBD1. The CDR3 runs to 15 residues. V gave up 4 bases and J gave up 5 bases; unmatched junction bases: 5. Germline-derived CDR1 and CDR2 are SGHRS and YFSETQ. CDR3 sequence reads: CASSPDRGRNEKLFF. The CDR3 nucleotides read TGCGCCAGCAGCCCTGACAGGGGGCGGAATGAAAAACTGTTTTTT.

This rearrangement joins TRBV5-1 to TRBJ2-7; tentative D call: TRBD1 (5 bases). Trimming removed 7 bases from V and 3 bases from J, with 14 bases in between. The CDR3 covers 13 residues. The V gene's germline CDR1 is SGHRS and CDR2 YFSETQ. The CDR3 coding sequence is TGCGCCAGCGGATACAGGTCAGGCTACGAGCAGTACTTC. Amino acids: CASGYRSGYEQYF.

This clone was detected ten times or more. The chain links TRBV11-2 to TRBJ1-2; 8 nucleotides align to TRBD1. CDR3 length: 14 amino acids. V lost 1 base to trimming and J lost 6 bases; unmatched junction nucleotides: 4. Per the germline V gene, CDR1 is SGHAT and CDR2 is FQNNGV. DNA of the CDR3: TGTGCCAGCAGCTTAGGGACAGGGATCCATGGCTACACCTTC. Residues: CASSLGTGIHGYTF.

J is TRBJ2-3 and V is TRBV24-1; 7 bases agree with TRBD2. Looked up from germline, CDR1 is KGHDR and CDR2 is SFDVKD. There are 16 residues in the CDR3. The V gene end was trimmed by 0 bases and the J gene end by 5 bases; junction bases not matched to a gene: 7. CDR3 amino acids: CATSDLAGVAGDTQYF. The CDR3 bases are TGTGCCACCAGTGATTTGGCGGGAGTGGCGGGAGATACGCAGTATTTT.

V and J are TRBV5-1 and TRBJ2-5; 9 nucleotides match TRBD2. V dropped 5 bases and J dropped 7; count of bases not matched to a gene: 15. CDR3 length: 16 amino acids. The germline CDR1 and CDR2 sequences are SGHRS and YFSETQ. The CDR3 DNA reads TGCGCCAGCAGGGTCTTGCCTAGCGGGGCCCTCGTGACCCAGTACTTC. Translating it yields CASRVLPSGALVTQYF.

V usage is TRBV5-4 and J usage is TRBJ2-5; maybe TRBD2 (5 bases). The ends were cut back, 4 bases at V and 2 bases at J, with 12 bases in the middle. The CDR3 runs to 14 residues. Germline V CDR1 and CDR2: SGHNT, YYREEE (reference sequence). The CDR3 protein is CASSRAGNQETQYF. In nucleotides, the CDR3 is TGTGCCAGCAGCCGGGCGGGCAATCAAGAGACCCAGTACTTC.

J is TRBJ1-3 and V is TRBV18, with D maybe TRBD1 (6 bases). Germline assignment: CDR1 KGHSH and CDR2 LQKENI. The CDR3 runs 16 residues. With 3 bases removed from V and 0 bases from J, the gap between germline ends came to 12 bases. CDR3: CASSPPGQPSGNTIYF. The CDR3 DNA follows: TGTGCCAGCTCACCGCCGGGACAACCCTCTGGAAACACCATATATTTT.

The chain combines TRBV28 with TRBJ2-7; 9 nucleotides agree with TRBD1. Germline CDR1 and CDR2: MDHEN and SYDVKM. V trimming: 5 bases; J trimming: 0 bases; junction bases outside the gene matches: 2. This CDR3 is built from 14 residues. The CDR3 protein is CASSRDRASYEQYF. CDR3 sequence (DNA): TGTGCCAGCAGTCGGGACAGGGCCTCCTACGAGCAGTACTTC.

This rearrangement joins TRBV3-1 (or the pseudogene TRBV3-2) to TRBJ2-1; 7 bases are shared with TRBD2. This CDR3 contains 16 residues. Germline CDR1 is LGHDT and CDR2 is YNNKEL (reference sequence). The J segment lost 5 bases and the V segment lost 0 bases, leaving 7 bases of the junction unmatched. This CDR3 is CASSQDLASGNNEQFF. As DNA, the CDR3 is TGTGCCAGCAGCCAAGATCTGGCTAGCGGAAACAATGAGCAGTTCTTC.

In its sample, this clone was seen a few times. V gene TRBV29-1 combines with J gene TRBJ1-1, with D possibly TRBD1 on 6 matching bases. CDR3 size: 14 residues. The ends were cut back, 5 bases at V and 0 bases at J, with 13 bases in the middle. Per the germline V gene, CDR1 is SQVTM and CDR2 is ANQGSEA. CDR3 bases: TGCAGCGTTCTGCTAGGGACAATGAACACTGAAGCTTTCTTT. Translated, it gives CSVLLGTMNTEAFF.

This clone was seen repeatedly, ten times or more. The V call is TRBV5-1, the J call TRBJ1-2; D ambiguous. The CDR3 has 14 amino acids. V was pared by 4 bases and J by 8 bases, with 18 bases between. The V gene's germline CDR1 is SGHRS and CDR2 YFSETQ. CDR3 region: CASSASVNGRGYTF. Here the CDR3 DNA reads TGCGCCAGCAGCGCCTCGGTAAACGGGAGGGGCTACACCTTC.

The chain combines TRBV2 with TRBJ2-7; 9 bases match TRBD1. V was clipped by 9 bases and J by 0 bases; unmatched bases: 9. CDR3 length: 15 residues. Germline CDR1 SNHLY, CDR2 FYNNEI. In DNA, the CDR3 is TGTGCCAGTTGGACAGGGGCCGCCCTCTCCTACGAGCAGTACTTC. Translating it yields CASWTGAALSYEQYF.

This clone was seen a single time. The rearrangement uses TRBV30 and TRBJ2-3, with 9 bases lining up with TRBD2. Trimming removed 3 bases from V and 2 bases from J; junction bases left unmatched: 6. Germline V gene sequence: CDR1 GTSNPN, CDR2 SVGIG (reference sequence). CDR3 size: 15 residues. The CDR3 DNA is TGTGCCTGGAGACCCAGCGGGAGGAACACAGATACGCAGTATTTT. Its translation: CAWRPSGRNTDTQYF.

This clone was seen just once. V usage is TRBV14 and J usage is TRBJ2-1, with a tentative D call TRBD2 (6 bases). Trimming cost V 4 bases and J 5 bases, with 21 bases left between them. The germline V gene has CDR1 SGHDN and CDR2 FVKESK. The CDR3 spans 17 residues. The CDR3 nucleotides are TGTGCCAGCAGCCCCAGAGGAATGGCTAGCGCCCACAATGAGCAGTTCTTC. Translating gives CASSPRGMASAHNEQFF.

This clone was seen only a few times. V is TRBV3-1 (or the pseudogene TRBV3-2) and J is TRBJ1-4; 7 nucleotides line up with TRBD1. The CDR3 spans 17 residues. V was clipped by 1 base and J by 4 bases; unmatched bases: 9. Germline-derived CDR1 and CDR2 are LGHDT and YNNKEL (reference sequence). CDR3 amino acids: CASSQATGATFNEKLFF. CDR3 DNA sequence: TGTGCCAGCAGCCAAGCCACAGGGGCTACGTTTAATGAAAAACTGTTTTTT.